Listed below are T cell receptor beta chains from one sample, sequenced in a study of T cells after yellow fever vaccination. TCRdb reprocessed the 5' RACE reads with MiXCR, giving one entry per CDR3 protein. Of 360,000 or so distinct CDR3 sequences in the sample, roughly 10% were seen once. Sample: PBMCs, taken on the day of the first yellow fever vaccination. Receptors were obtained from a man aged 18 to 35 who received the YFV17D yellow fever vaccine. Each CDR3 is given with its conserved first and last residue. A D gene is named only where the DNA matches it firmly. Clone size, where shown, is once, few, many, or a class for clones that have expanded.

CDR3aa | CDR3nt | j_gene | abundance | d_gene | len | v_gene
CASIGQGPWYQETQYF | TGTGCCAGCATCGGGCAGGGGCCTTGGTACCAAGAGACCCAGTACTTC | TRBJ2-5 | few | . | 16 | TRBV28
CASSSGTGDMNTEAFF | TGCGCCAGCAGCTCGGGGACAGGCGACATGAACACTGAAGCTTTCTTT | TRBJ1-1 | few | TRBD1 | 16 | TRBV5-1
CASSPDRVGYTGELFF | TGTGCCAGCAGCCCGGACAGGGTTGGATACACCGGGGAGCTGTTTTTT | TRBJ2-2 | . | TRBD1 | 16 | TRBV14
CASSLLRANVLTF | TGTGCCAGCAGCCTATTAAGGGCCAACGTCCTGACTTTC | TRBJ2-6 | many | . | 13 | TRBV7-2
CASSRLAGDYTDTQYF | TGTGCCAGCTCACGGCTAGCGGGGGACTACACAGATACGCAGTATTTT | TRBJ2-3 | few | TRBD2 | 16 | TRBV18
CASSPGTGEPYEQYF | TGTGCCAGCAGCCCCGGGACAGGAGAACCCTACGAGCAGTACTTC | TRBJ2-7 | . | TRBD1 | 15 | TRBV2
CASSQSGAGGELFF | TGTGCCAGCAGCCAATCGGGGGCCGGGGGGGAGCTGTTTTTT | TRBJ2-2 | few | . | 14 | TRBV7-2
CASNRANGELFF | TGTGCCAGCAACAGGGCTAACGGGGAGCTGTTTTTT | TRBJ2-2 | . | . | 12 | TRBV28
CASTPSRRSYGYTF | TGTGCCAGCACTCCCTCCCGGAGATCCTATGGCTACACCTTC | TRBJ1-2 | few | . | 14 | TRBV12-3/TRBV12-4
CASSLGTADTDTQYF | TGCGCCAGCAGCTTAGGGACAGCCGATACAGATACGCAGTATTTT | TRBJ2-3 | many | TRBD1 | 15 | TRBV5-1
CASSRNPGPTNYGYTF | TGCGCCAGCAGCCGTAACCCAGGGCCAACTAACTATGGCTACACCTTC | TRBJ1-2 | . | . | 16 | TRBV4-1
CASSLSTDNYGYTF | TGCGCCAGCAGCTTGTCCACGGACAACTATGGCTACACCTTC | TRBJ1-2 | . | . | 14 | TRBV5-1
CASSQERGYSGNTIYF | TGCGCCAGCAGCCAAGAAAGGGGGTACTCTGGAAACACCATATATTTT | TRBJ1-3 | once | . | 16 | TRBV4-1
CASSYTGIQETQYF | TGTGCCAGCAGCTACACAGGGATACAAGAGACCCAGTACTTC | TRBJ2-5 | many | . | 14 | TRBV7-2
CSVEGVGGANTEAFF | TGCAGCGTTGAAGGGGTAGGGGGGGCAAACACTGAAGCTTTCTTT | TRBJ1-1 | . | . | 15 | TRBV29-1
CASSLVSQDEAFF | TGTGCCAGTAGTCTAGTTAGCCAGGATGAAGCTTTCTTT | TRBJ1-1 | few | . | 13 | TRBV19
CASSFSGVTDTQYF | TGCGCCAGCAGTTTCTCGGGGGTCACAGATACGCAGTATTTT | TRBJ2-3 | . | . | 14 | TRBV5-1
CASSPDRPYGYTF | TGTGCCAGCAGTCCGGACAGGCCCTATGGCTACACCTTC | TRBJ1-2 | many | TRBD1 | 13 | TRBV6-1
CASSVGSGNTIYF | TGTGCCAGTAGCGTTGGCTCTGGAAACACCATATATTTT | TRBJ1-3 | many | . | 13 | TRBV19
CASSLELPYTDTQYF | TGTGCCAGCAGCTTAGAATTGCCTTACACAGATACGCAGTATTTT | TRBJ2-3 | few | . | 15 | TRBV7-9
CASSYRTGGPYNSPLHF | TGTGCCAGCAGCTACCGGACAGGGGGCCCCTATAATTCACCCCTCCACTTT | TRBJ1-6 | . | TRBD1 | 17 | TRBV7-2
CAFGTPNTGELFF | TGTGCCTTCGGGACACCGAACACCGGGGAGCTGTTTTTT | TRBJ2-2 | few | . | 13 | TRBV28
CASSFGRNNEQFF | TGCGCCAGCAGCTTTGGCCGGAACAATGAGCAGTTCTTC | TRBJ2-1 | many | . | 13 | TRBV5-1
CAISEWTGITGELFF | TGTGCCATCAGCGAATGGACAGGGATCACCGGGGAGCTGTTTTTT | TRBJ2-2 | many | TRBD1 | 15 | TRBV10-3
CASSQQRGTDTQYF | TGTGCCAGCAGTCAGCAGCGGGGCACAGATACGCAGTATTTT | TRBJ2-3 | . | . | 14 | TRBV6-1
CASSDGPSPGNTQYF | TGTGCCAGCAGTGATGGCCCTTCCCCGGGAAATACGCAGTATTTT | TRBJ2-3 | . | . | 15 | TRBV6-1
CASSLGLRVGEKLFF | TGCGCCAGCAGCTTGGGACTCAGGGTCGGAGAAAAACTGTTTTTT | TRBJ1-4 | . | . | 15 | TRBV5-1
CASSVGHLNTEAFF | TGTGCCAGTAGTGTCGGACATTTGAACACTGAAGCTTTCTTT | TRBJ1-1 | . | . | 14 | TRBV19
CASSQGSAGGETQYF | TGTGCCAGCAGCCAAGGGTCAGCGGGGGGTGAGACCCAGTACTTC | TRBJ2-5 | . | TRBD2 | 15 | TRBV3-1
CASSLYGPPGLDTQYF | TGTGCCAGCAGTTTATATGGGCCCCCCGGGCTAGATACGCAGTATTTT | TRBJ2-3 | . | . | 16 | TRBV27
CASSLEVVGGEAFF | TGTGCCAGCAGCTTAGAGGTGGTAGGGGGTGAAGCTTTCTTT | TRBJ1-1 | . | . | 14 | TRBV7-6
CASSSSGGPYNEQFF | TGTGCCAGCAGTTCTAGCGGGGGACCATACAATGAGCAGTTCTTC | TRBJ2-1 | many | TRBD2 | 15 | TRBV7-3
CASSQDPGGLNSPLHF | TGCGCCAGCAGCCAAGATCCGGGGGGTTTGAACTCACCCCTCCACTTT | TRBJ1-6 | . | . | 16 | TRBV4-3
CASSTRDRGSSYNSPLHF | TGCGCCAGCAGCACCCGGGACCGGGGGAGCTCCTATAATTCACCCCTCCACTTT | TRBJ1-6 | . | . | 18 | TRBV4-1
CASSVEASNEKLFF | TGTGCCAGCAGCGTAGAGGCCTCTAATGAAAAACTGTTTTTT | TRBJ1-4 | . | . | 14 | TRBV9
CASSYSPAGATLGTQYF | TGTGCCAGCAGTTACTCGCCAGCGGGGGCTACCCTTGGGACCCAGTACTTC | TRBJ2-5 | . | TRBD2 | 17 | TRBV6-5
CASSRTGIYYGYTF | TGTGCCAGTAGTAGAACAGGGATCTACTATGGCTACACCTTC | TRBJ1-2 | . | . | 14 | TRBV19
CASSPTGQNTEAFF | TGTGCCAGCAGTCCGACGGGACAGAACACTGAAGCTTTCTTT | TRBJ1-1 | many | . | 14 | TRBV12-3/TRBV12-4
CASSEPGHPEKLFF | TGTGCCAGCAGTGAACCGGGACACCCTGAAAAACTGTTTTTT | TRBJ1-4 | . | . | 14 | TRBV2
CASSLGVGYGDTQYF | TGTGCCAGCAGCTTGGGGGTGGGCTACGGAGATACGCAGTATTTT | TRBJ2-3 | many | . | 15 | TRBV5-6
CASSFSGINTEAFF | TGTGCCAGCAGTTTTTCAGGGATTAACACTGAAGCTTTCTTT | TRBJ1-1 | . | . | 14 | TRBV12-3/TRBV12-4
CASSSRGQGVTEAFF | TGTGCCAGCAGCTCACGGGGACAGGGGGTCACTGAAGCTTTCTTT | TRBJ1-1 | . | TRBD1 | 15 | TRBV7-9
CASSLNEGATLAKNIQYF | TGTGCCAGCAGCCTCAATGAGGGGGCAACATTAGCCAAAAACATTCAGTACTTC | TRBJ2-4 | few | TRBD1 | 18 | TRBV12-3/TRBV12-4
CASSLGENIQYF | TGTGCCAGCAGCTTAGGAGAAAACATTCAGTACTTC | TRBJ2-4 | few | . | 12 | TRBV5-4